Listed below are T cell receptor beta chains from one sample, sequenced in a study of cytomegalovirus exposure and HLA in healthy donors. This table comes from immunoSEQ multiplex PCR, and its TCRdb copy is limited to in-frame clones, with some not included. The sample lists over 150,000 clones; 75% to 85% were seen once. The sample taken for sequencing was PBMCs. These receptors came from a man aged 25-45 years in good health and CMV-seropositive. CDR3s include the opening cysteine and the closing phenylalanine or tryptophan. Fields, in order: V gene, J gene, D gene, CDR3 protein. D genes are given only for firm matches.

V gene: TRBV28; J gene: TRBJ2-2; D gene: -; CDR3 protein: CASSFNRGNTGELFF
V gene: TRBV6-1; J gene: TRBJ2-6; D gene: -; CDR3 protein: CATEVSGANVLTF
V gene: TRBV2; J gene: -; D gene: -; CDR3 protein: CASSQGYQETQYF
V gene: TRBV29-1; J gene: TRBJ2-7; D gene: TRBD1; CDR3 protein: CSVVWGQGGLEQYF
V gene: TRBV5-4; J gene: TRBJ2-7; D gene: -; CDR3 protein: CASGGGLGYEQYF
V gene: TRBV30; J gene: TRBJ2-5; D gene: -; CDR3 protein: CAWSVHSGRQETQYF
V gene: TRBV7-8; J gene: TRBJ2-5; D gene: TRBD2; CDR3 protein: CASSSSPGLAGYETQYF
V gene: TRBV18; J gene: TRBJ1-5; D gene: -; CDR3 protein: CASSPGAVDQPQHF
V gene: TRBV2; J gene: TRBJ2-7; D gene: TRBD1; CDR3 protein: CASVPGQVSYEQYF
V gene: TRBV14; J gene: TRBJ2-3; D gene: -; CDR3 protein: CASSQLRDTLRTDTQYF
V gene: TRBV5-1; J gene: TRBJ2-5; D gene: TRBD2; CDR3 protein: CASSLEGAGGQETQYF
V gene: TRBV19; J gene: TRBJ2-2; D gene: TRBD2; CDR3 protein: CASSIAFGGDTGELFF
V gene: TRBV9; J gene: TRBJ1-2; D gene: TRBD1; CDR3 protein: CASTPRQGTYGYTF
V gene: TRBV5-4; J gene: TRBJ2-6; D gene: -; CDR3 protein: CASSSRTATRSGANVLTF
V gene: TRBV5-1; J gene: TRBJ1-1; D gene: -; CDR3 protein: CASSSEPGGSGEAFF
V gene: TRBV10-3; J gene: TRBJ2-3; D gene: -; CDR3 protein: CAISEGGTGHHTQYF
V gene: TRBV30; J gene: TRBJ2-3; D gene: TRBD2; CDR3 protein: CAWSRLAGEGDTQYF
V gene: TRBV11-3; J gene: TRBJ2-7; D gene: TRBD2; CDR3 protein: CASSPRTSYEQYF